This TCR beta chain was documented in a study of response to subunit inactivated influenza vaccine. This clonotype was seen more than once but under ten times. Germline trimming cut 4 bases from V and 1 base from J; bases unmatched to any gene: 10. The CDR3 is 16 residues long. Looked up from germline, CDR1 is SGDLS and CDR2 is YYNGEE. TCRdb reprocessed the RT-PCR reads with MiXCR, giving one entry per CDR3 protein. The data hold 150,000 to 200,000 distinct CDR3 sequences, with around 12% observed a single time. The sample was also linked to a second study, of T cells expressing NK-cell markers. From that paper: UMI-tagged 5'RACE template switching yielded the TCR beta cDNA. The study left the HCMV specificity of expanded NKG2C+ T cell clones unresolved.

Sample: CD8+ T cells sorted from PBMCs, taken less than 13 days after vaccination. The receptor was derived from a man aged 50-59 years who received an inactivated influenza vaccine. The chain couples TRBV9 to TRBJ1-1, with 7 nucleotides matching TRBD1. CDR3 nucleotides: TGTGCCAGCAGCCAAGGGACAGCGGGGGGGAACACTGAAGCTTTCTTT. It encodes CASSQGTAGGNTEAFF.